Reported below is one TCR beta chain. This record comes from a study of blood T cell repertoires in COVID-19. Looking at the study overall: In each case, the material was cDNA or gDNA derived from T cells, B-cell-depleted T cells, or PBMCs.

After removal of 6 bases from V and 5 bases from J, the junction contained 10 bases not matched to a gene. Germline CDR1 reads MNHEY; CDR2 reads SVGEGT. This CDR3 comprises 15 residues. Seattle's enrolled individuals joined amid active infection and were then monitored longitudinally. Method: immunoSEQ multiplex PCR; TCRdb's copy keeps in-frame clones and lacks some. Among roughly 440,000 clones, 88% were seen once, and the ten largest hold roughly 12%. The V and J genes are TRBV6-2 or TRBV6-3 and TRBJ1-1; 9 nucleotides match TRBD1. The clonotype originates from a woman aged 45-60 years with COVID-19, enrolled during active disease. Sequenced: peripheral blood. CDR3 DNA: TGTGCCAGCAGACCTACAGGGGGCGCTCTTACTGAAGCTTTCTTT. As protein: CASRPTGGALTEAFF.